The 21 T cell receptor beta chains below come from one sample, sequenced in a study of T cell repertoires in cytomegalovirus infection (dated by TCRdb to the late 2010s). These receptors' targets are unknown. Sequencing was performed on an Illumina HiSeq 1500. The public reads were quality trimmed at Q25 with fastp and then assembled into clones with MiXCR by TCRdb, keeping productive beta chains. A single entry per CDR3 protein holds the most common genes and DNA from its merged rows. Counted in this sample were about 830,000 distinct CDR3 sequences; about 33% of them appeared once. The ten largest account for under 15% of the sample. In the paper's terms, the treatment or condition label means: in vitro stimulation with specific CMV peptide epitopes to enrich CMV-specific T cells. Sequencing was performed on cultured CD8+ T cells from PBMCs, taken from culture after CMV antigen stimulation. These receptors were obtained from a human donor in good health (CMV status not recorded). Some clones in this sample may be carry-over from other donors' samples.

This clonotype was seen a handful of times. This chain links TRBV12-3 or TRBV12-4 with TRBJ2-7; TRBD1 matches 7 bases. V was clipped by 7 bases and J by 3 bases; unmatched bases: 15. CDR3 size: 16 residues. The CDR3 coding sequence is TGTGCCAGCACCCCGAACCCGGCACAGGGGCTCTACGAGCAGTACTTC. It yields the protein CASTPNPAQGLYEQYF.

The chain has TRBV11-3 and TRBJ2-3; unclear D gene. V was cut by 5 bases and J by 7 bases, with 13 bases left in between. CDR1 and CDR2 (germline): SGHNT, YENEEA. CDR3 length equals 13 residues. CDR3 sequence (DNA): TGTGCCAGCAGCAACCCGACCTTTTATACGCAGTATTTT. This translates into CASSNPTFYTQYF.

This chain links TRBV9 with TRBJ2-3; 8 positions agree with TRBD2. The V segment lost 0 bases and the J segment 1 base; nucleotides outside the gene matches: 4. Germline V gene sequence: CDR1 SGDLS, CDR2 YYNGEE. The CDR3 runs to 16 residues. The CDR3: CASSVESGGRTDTQYF. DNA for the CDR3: TGTGCCAGCAGCGTAGAAAGCGGGGGACGCACAGATACGCAGTATTTT.

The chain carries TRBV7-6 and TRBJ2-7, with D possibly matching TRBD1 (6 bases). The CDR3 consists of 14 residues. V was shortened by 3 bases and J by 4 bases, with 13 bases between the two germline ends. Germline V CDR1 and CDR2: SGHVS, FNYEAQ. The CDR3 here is CASSLARGFYEQYF. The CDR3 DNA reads TGTGCCAGCAGCTTGGCCAGGGGCTTTTACGAGCAGTACTTC.

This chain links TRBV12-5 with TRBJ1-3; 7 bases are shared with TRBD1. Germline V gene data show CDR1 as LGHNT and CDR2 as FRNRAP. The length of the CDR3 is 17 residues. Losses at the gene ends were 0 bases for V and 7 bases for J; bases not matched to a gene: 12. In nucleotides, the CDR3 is TGTGCTAGTGGTTTGGTACTCTCAGGGAAGGACAGGAACACCATATATTTT. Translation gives CASGLVLSGKDRNTIYF.

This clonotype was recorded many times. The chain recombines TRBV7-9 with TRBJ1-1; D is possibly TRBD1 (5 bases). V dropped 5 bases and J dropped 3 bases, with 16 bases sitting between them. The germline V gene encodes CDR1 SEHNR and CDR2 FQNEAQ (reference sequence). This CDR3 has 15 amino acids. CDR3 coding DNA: TGTGCCAGCAGCCCCTGGGGACGGATGTACACTGAAGCTTTCTTT. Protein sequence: CASSPWGRMYTEAFF. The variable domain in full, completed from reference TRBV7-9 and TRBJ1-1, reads DTGVSQNPRHKITKRGQNVTFRCDPISEHNRLYWYRQTLGQGPEFLTYFQNEAQLEKSRLLSDRFSAERPKGSFSTLEIQRTEQGDSAMYLCASSPWGRMYTEAFFGQGTRLTVV.

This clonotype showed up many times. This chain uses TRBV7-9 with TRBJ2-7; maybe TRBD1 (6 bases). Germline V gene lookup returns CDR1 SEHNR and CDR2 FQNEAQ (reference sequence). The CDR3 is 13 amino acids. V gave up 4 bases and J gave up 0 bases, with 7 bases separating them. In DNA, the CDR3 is TGTGCCAGCAGCTCAGGGGTCTCCTACGAGCAGTACGTC. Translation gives CASSSGVSYEQYV.

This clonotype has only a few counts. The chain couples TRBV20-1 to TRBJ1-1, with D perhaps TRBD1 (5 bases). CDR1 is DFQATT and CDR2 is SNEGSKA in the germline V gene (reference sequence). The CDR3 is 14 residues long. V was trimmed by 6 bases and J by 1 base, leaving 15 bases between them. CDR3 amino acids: CSATEAGRNTEAFF. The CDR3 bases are TGCAGTGCGACAGAGGCAGGGCGGAACACTGAAGCTTTCTTT.

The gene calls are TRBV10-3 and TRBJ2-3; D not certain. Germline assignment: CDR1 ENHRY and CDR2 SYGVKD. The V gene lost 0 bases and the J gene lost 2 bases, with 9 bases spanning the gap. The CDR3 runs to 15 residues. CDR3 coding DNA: TGTGCCATCAGTGAGTCGGGGAACCCCACAGATACGCAGTATTTT. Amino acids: CAISESGNPTDTQYF.

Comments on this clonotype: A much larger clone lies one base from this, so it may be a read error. The CDR3 protein is CTSSWTKNEQFF. CDR3 nucleotides: TGTACCAGCAGCTGGACCAAAAATGAGCAGTTCTTC. J is TRBJ2-1 and V is TRBV7-2; D gene ambiguous. CDR3 size: 12 residues. CDR1 SGHTA and CDR2 FQGNSA come from the germline V gene. V was trimmed by 4 bases and J by 7 bases, leaving 8 bases between them.

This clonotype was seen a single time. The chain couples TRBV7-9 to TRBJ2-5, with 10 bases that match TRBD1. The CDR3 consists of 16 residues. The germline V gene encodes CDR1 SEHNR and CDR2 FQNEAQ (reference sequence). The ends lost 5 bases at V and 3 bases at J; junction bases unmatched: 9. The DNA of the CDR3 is TGTGCCAGCAGCCCGGCGACAGGGGGCTCTGAAGAGACCCAGTACTTC. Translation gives CASSPATGGSEETQYF.

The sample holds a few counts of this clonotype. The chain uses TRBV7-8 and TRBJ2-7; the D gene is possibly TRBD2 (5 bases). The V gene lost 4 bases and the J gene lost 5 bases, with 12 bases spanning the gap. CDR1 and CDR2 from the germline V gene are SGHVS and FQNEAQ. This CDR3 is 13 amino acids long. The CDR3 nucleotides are TGTGCCAGCAGCTGGATTGGGCGGGACGAGCAGTACTTC. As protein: CASSWIGRDEQYF.

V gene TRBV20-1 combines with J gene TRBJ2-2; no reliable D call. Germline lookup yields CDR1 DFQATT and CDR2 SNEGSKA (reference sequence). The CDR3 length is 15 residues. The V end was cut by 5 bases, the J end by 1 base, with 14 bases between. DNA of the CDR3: TGCAGTGCTTTTGTCCTGGCGGAGAACACCGGGGAGCTGTTTTTT. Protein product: CSAFVLAENTGELFF.

CDR3 sequence: CASSLHGPPTEAFF. DNA for the CDR3: TGTGCCAGCAGCCTACACGGGCCCCCCACTGAAGCTTTCTTT. The chain joins TRBV6-2 or TRBV6-3 to TRBJ1-1; D is uncertain. This CDR3 spans 14 amino acids. Germline V lookup: CDR1 MNHEY, CDR2 SVGEGT. Trimming took off 6 bases at V and 4 bases at J, with 15 bases between the two ends.

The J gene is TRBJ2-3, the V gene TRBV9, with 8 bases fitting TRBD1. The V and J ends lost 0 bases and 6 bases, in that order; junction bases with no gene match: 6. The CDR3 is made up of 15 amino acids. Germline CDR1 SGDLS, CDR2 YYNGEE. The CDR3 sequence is CASSVATGETDTQYF. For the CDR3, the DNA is TGTGCCAGCAGCGTAGCGACAGGGGAGACGGATACGCAGTATTTT.

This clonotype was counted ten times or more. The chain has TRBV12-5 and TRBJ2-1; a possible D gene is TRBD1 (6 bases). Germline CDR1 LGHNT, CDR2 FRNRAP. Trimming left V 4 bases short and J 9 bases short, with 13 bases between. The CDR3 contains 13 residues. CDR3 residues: CASGWGPQGEQFF. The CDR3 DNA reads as TGTGCTAGTGGTTGGGGGCCCCAGGGTGAGCAGTTCTTC.

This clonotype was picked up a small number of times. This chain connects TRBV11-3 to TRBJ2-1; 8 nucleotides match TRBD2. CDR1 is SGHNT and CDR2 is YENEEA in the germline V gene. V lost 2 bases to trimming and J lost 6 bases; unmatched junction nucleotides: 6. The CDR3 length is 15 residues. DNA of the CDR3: TGTGCCAGCAGCTTACGAGGACTAGCTAGCAATGAGCAGTTCTTC. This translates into CASSLRGLASNEQFF.

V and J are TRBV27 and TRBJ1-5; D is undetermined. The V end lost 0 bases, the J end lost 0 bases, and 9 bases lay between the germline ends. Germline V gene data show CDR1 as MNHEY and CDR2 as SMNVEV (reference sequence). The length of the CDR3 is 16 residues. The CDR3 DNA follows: TGTGCCAGCAGTTTATCGGCAGATTATAGCAATCAGCCCCAGCATTTT. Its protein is CASSLSADYSNQPQHF.

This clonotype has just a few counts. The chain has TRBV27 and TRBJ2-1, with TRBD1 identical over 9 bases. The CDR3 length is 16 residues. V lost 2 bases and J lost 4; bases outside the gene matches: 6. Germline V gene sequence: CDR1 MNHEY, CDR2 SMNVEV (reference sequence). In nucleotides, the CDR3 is TGTGCCAGCAGTTTACGGCCGGACAGGGGATACAATGAGCAGTTCTTC. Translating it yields CASSLRPDRGYNEQFF.

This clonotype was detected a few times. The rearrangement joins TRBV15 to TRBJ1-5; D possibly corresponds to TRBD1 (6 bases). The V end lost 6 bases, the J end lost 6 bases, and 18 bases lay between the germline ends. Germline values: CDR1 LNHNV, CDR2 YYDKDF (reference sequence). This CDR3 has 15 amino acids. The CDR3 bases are TGTGCCACCAGTAAAACAAAGGGGGAGGCTCAGCCCCAGCATTTT. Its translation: CATSKTKGEAQPQHF.

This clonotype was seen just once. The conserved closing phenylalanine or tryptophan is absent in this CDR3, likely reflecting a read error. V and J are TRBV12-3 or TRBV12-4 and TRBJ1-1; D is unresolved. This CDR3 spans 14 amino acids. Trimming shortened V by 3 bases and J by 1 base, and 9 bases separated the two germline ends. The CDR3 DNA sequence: TGTGCCAGCAGTTTTAGGCACCAGAACACTGAAGCTTTCGTT. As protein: CASSFRHQNTEAFV.